The rows below give T cell receptor beta chains drawn from one sample of a study of human T cells and chemical hapten exposure. TCRdb ran MiXCR on the RACE reads and lists one entry per CDR3 protein. The sample has some 340,000 distinct CDR3 sequences, roughly 6.9% seen once. The sequenced sample was whole blood, obtained in connection with sensitization to the hapten diphenylcyclopropenone (DPC). The origin of the receptors is a woman aged 18 to 35 with alopecia areata. Some clones in this sample may be carry-over from other donors' samples. CDR3s include the opening cysteine and the closing phenylalanine or tryptophan. Fields, in order: D gene, J gene, V gene, clone size, CDR3 protein, CDR3 DNA. D genes are given only for firm matches. Size values are once, few and many counts, or a class for expanded clones, and some rows have none.

>.|TRBJ2-5|TRBV7-2|few
CASSLAGGTQETQYF
TGTGCCAGCAGCTTAGCTGGGGGGACGCAAGAGACCCAGTACTTC
>.|TRBJ2-3|TRBV3-1|.
CASSRTDFYTDTQYF
TGTGCCAGCAGCCGGACAGACTTTTACACAGATACGCAGTATTTT
>.|TRBJ1-2|TRBV29-1|few
CSVGWGRGGYTF
TGCAGCGTTGGTTGGGGTCGAGGAGGCTACACCTTC
>.|TRBJ1-3|TRBV12-3/TRBV12-4|.
CASSLSSGDTIYF
TGTGCCAGCAGTTTATCCTCCGGGGACACCATATATTTT
>.|TRBJ1-1|TRBV5-5|few
CASSLLGPYSVEAFF
TGTGCCAGCAGCTTGCTCGGCCCTTACAGCGTTGAAGCTTTCTTT
>.|TRBJ1-2|TRBV6-5|few
CASGRTSNYGYTF
TGTGCCAGCGGAAGGACCTCCAACTATGGCTACACCTTC
>.|TRBJ1-5|TRBV4-3|.
CASSQVDGPGQPQHF
TGCGCCAGCAGCCAAGTCGACGGCCCGGGACAGCCCCAGCATTTT
>.|TRBJ1-4|TRBV7-6|few
CASSLAGRGEPNEKLFF
TGTGCCAGCAGCTTAGCGGGGAGGGGCGAGCCTAATGAAAAACTGTTTTTT
>TRBD1|TRBJ2-3|TRBV9|many
CASSKSQGAADTQYF
TGTGCCAGCAGCAAGTCACAGGGGGCCGCAGATACGCAGTATTTT
>TRBD1|TRBJ2-2|TRBV29-1|.
CSVDETGIPGELFF
TGCAGCGTTGACGAGACAGGGATCCCCGGGGAGCTGTTTTTT
>TRBD1|TRBJ2-3|TRBV5-6|.
CASSFDRGYSDTQYF
TGTGCCAGCAGCTTTGACAGGGGGTATTCAGATACGCAGTATTTT
>.|TRBJ1-5|TRBV5-1|many
CASSLEPSNQPQHF
TGCGCCAGCAGCTTGGAGCCTTCCAATCAGCCCCAGCATTTT
>.|TRBJ1-5|TRBV4-1|.
CASSHIIRGRNQPQHF
TGCGCCAGCAGCCACATAATTAGAGGGAGGAATCAGCCCCAGCATTTT